Below are 19 T cell receptor beta chains sequenced from a single sample in a study of spatial heterogeneity in lung cancer. The study's findings and limits: Mutation counts in tumors were tracked by counts of expanded intratumoral alpha and beta TCRs.

In TCRdb, the 5' RACE reads were re-called with MiXCR into one record per CDR3 protein. The repertoire has around 490 distinct CDR3 sequences, about a quarter of them found once; the top ten carry around 19%. No antigen is known for these receptors. Time point specified: sample taken at primary tumor resection. Specimen: lung tumor tissue, collected at surgery. The receptors here all came from a female donor with early-stage non-small cell lung cancer.

In its sample, this clonotype is large (0.1 to 1%). This beta chain is an unintended read in a library built for alpha chains; its size means little. The chain has TRBV29-1 and TRBJ2-5, with a possible D match to TRBD1 (5 bases). The CDR3 length is 12 residues. Trimming left V 5 bases short and J 2 bases short, with 9 bases between. CDR1 is SQVTM and CDR2 is ANQGSEA in the germline V gene. The DNA for the CDR3 is TGCAGCGTTAACCGACAGCAAGAGACCCAGTACTTC. This sequence encodes CSVNRQQETQYF.

This clonotype has only one observation. Since the library was made to target alpha chains, this beta chain is a stray read and its abundance is not meaningful. The CDR3 reads CASRGDSDTGELFF. CDR3 DNA sequence: TGTGCCAGCAGGGGAGACAGTGACACCGGGGAGCTGTTTTTT. V is TRBV6-1 and J is TRBJ2-2, with D possibly called TRBD1 or TRBD2 (5 bases each). The CDR3 extends over 14 amino acids. V was pared by 6 bases and J by 3 bases, with 11 bases between. Germline-derived CDR1 and CDR2 are MNHNS and SASEGT.

About this clonotype itself: Since it is a stray read in a library aimed at alpha chains, this beta chain has a size that is not meaningful. The chain joins TRBV6-2 or TRBV6-3 to TRBJ2-2; D is unresolved. Trimming took off 8 bases at V and 5 bases at J, with 9 bases between the two ends. The CDR3 contains 12 residues. CDR1 and CDR2 from the germline V gene are MNHEY and SVGEGT. The CDR3 loop reads CASSLGTGELFF. DNA for the CDR3: TGTGCCAGCTCACTCGGGACCGGGGAGCTGTTTTTT.

Notes on this clonotype: This beta chain is a stray sequence in a library constructed for alpha chains; its clone size is not meaningful. V and J are TRBV12-3 or TRBV12-4 and TRBJ2-1, with a possible D match to TRBD2 (6 bases). The V end lost 5 bases, the J end lost 8 bases, and 16 bases lay between the germline ends. The CDR3 runs to 14 residues. CDR3 region: CASSPSRASDEQFF. CDR3 DNA sequence: TGTGCCAGCAGTCCCTCTCGGGCTAGCGATGAGCAGTTCTTC.

For this clonotype: The library was built for alpha chains, so this beta chain is an off-target read and its size means little. The gene calls are TRBV7-7 and TRBJ2-2; D possibly corresponds to TRBD1 (5 bases). This CDR3 has 14 amino acids. CDR1 is SSHAT and CDR2 is FNYEAQ in the germline V gene (reference sequence). V lost 2 bases, J lost 6 bases, and 10 bases lay in between. The CDR3 DNA is TGTGCCAGCAGCTTAATTGGGGCCTCCGGGGAGCTGTTTTTT. Protein product: CASSLIGASGELFF.

This clonotype was seen a handful of times. As an off-target read in a library built for alpha chains, this beta chain has a frequency of little significance. The chain recombines TRBV6-1 with TRBJ2-3, with 9 bases lining up with TRBD2. V shed 2 bases, J shed 0 bases, and the junction held 0 bases outside the gene matches. Germline CDR1 reads MNHNS; CDR2 reads SASEGT. This CDR3 comprises 15 residues. This CDR3 is CASSELAGSTDTQYF. The CDR3 DNA sequence: TGTGCCAGCAGTGAACTAGCGGGGAGCACAGATACGCAGTATTTT.

Turning to this clonotype: Little can be read into the size of this beta chain, an off-target read in a library designed for alpha chains. The chain carries TRBV29-1 and TRBJ2-2; TRBD2 matches 7 bases. Germline CDR1 reads SQVTM; CDR2 reads ANQGSEA. The CDR3 length is 14 residues. After removal of 4 bases from V and 0 bases from J, the junction contained 2 bases not matched to a gene. The CDR3 DNA follows: TGCAGCGTTGGGCGGGGGTCGAACACCGGGGAGCTGTTTTTT. Translating gives CSVGRGSNTGELFF.

Sample share makes this clonotype large. This beta chain turned up in a library designed for alpha chains; as an off-target read, its abundance says little. V usage is TRBV29-1 and J usage is TRBJ1-2, with D possibly being TRBD1 (5 bases). V was cut by 3 bases and J by 4 bases, with 9 bases left in between. Germline CDR1 SQVTM, CDR2 ANQGSEA. The CDR3 contains 12 residues. The CDR3 DNA sequence: TGCAGCGTTGATGAGGGGTCCTATGGCTACACCTTC. It specifies CSVDEGSYGYTF.

Comment on this clonotype: This beta chain slipped into a library made for alpha chains as a stray read, so its size is not meaningful. This chain uses TRBV28 with TRBJ2-5, with TRBD2 as a possible D gene (6 bases). The V gene lost 4 bases and the J gene lost 1 base, with 16 bases spanning the gap. The CDR3 covers 16 residues. Germline V gives CDR1 MDHEN, CDR2 SYDVKM. CDR3 protein: CASSSSGLWGQETQYF. CDR3 DNA: TGTGCCAGCAGTTCCTCGGGACTGTGGGGCCAAGAGACCCAGTACTTC.

This clonotype is labeled hyperexpanded. Within a library made for alpha chains, this beta chain is off target, and its count is uninformative. The rearrangement links TRBV6-4 to TRBJ2-3; TRBD2 agrees at 8 bases. Per germline, CDR1 MRHNA and CDR2 SNTAGT. With V trimmed by 8 bases and J by 3 bases, 4 bases remained unmatched. This CDR3 has 13 residues. CDR3 bases: TGTGCCAGCTCAGAGCGGGAGACAGATACGCAGTATTTT. Translation: CASSERETDTQYF.

This clonotype was detected only a few times. Because this beta chain is a stray read in a library intended to capture alpha chains, its abundance should not be given much weight. The chain employs TRBV11-2 and TRBJ2-3; D remains unclear. The germline CDR1 and CDR2 sequences are SGHAT and FQNNGV. CDR3 length equals 12 residues. Trimming took off 6 bases at V and 2 bases at J, with 6 bases between the two ends. The CDR3, as DNA: TGTGCCAGCAGTTATACCACAGATACGCAGTATTTT. This sequence encodes CASSYTTDTQYF.

As regards this clonotype: This beta chain slipped into a library made for alpha chains as a stray read, so its size is not meaningful. The chain employs TRBV11-2 and TRBJ2-5, with a weak D call TRBD1 (5 bases). With 5 bases removed from V and 2 bases from J, the gap between germline ends came to 12 bases. This CDR3 is 14 amino acids long. CDR1 and CDR2 from the germline V gene are SGHAT and FQNNGV. The CDR3 here is CASSPFDSQETQYF. Written as DNA, the CDR3 is TGTGCCAGCAGCCCCTTCGACAGTCAAGAGACCCAGTACTTC.

To note about this clonotype: Found in a library prepared for alpha chains, this beta chain is an off-target read, and its abundance has little meaning. J is TRBJ2-1 and V is TRBV11-2; tentative D call: TRBD2 (6 bases). Germline CDR1 and CDR2: SGHAT and FQNNGV. Trimming cost V 4 bases and J 9 bases, with 10 bases left between them. The CDR3 sequence is 12 residues long. CDR3 sequence reads: CASSYGGGEQFF. The CDR3 DNA sequence: TGTGCCAGCAGCTACGGGGGAGGTGAGCAGTTCTTC.

In this sample, this clonotype is large. For a library built for alpha chains, this beta chain is a stray read; little rests on its size. V and J are TRBV29-1 and TRBJ2-5; no reliable D call. This CDR3 has 11 amino acids. From germline, CDR1 is SQVTM and CDR2 ANQGSEA. Deletions cut 7 bases from V and 5 bases from J, with 11 bases between. The CDR3 DNA reads TGCAGCGCCCGGCAAAGTGAGACCCAGTACTTC. It encodes CSARQSETQYF.

Note on this clonotype: This beta chain is off target for a library built for alpha chains, so its abundance means little. The chain links TRBV28 to TRBJ2-7; D could derive from TRBD1 or TRBD2 (5 bases each). The CDR3 loop spans 12 amino acids. The V and J ends lost 4 bases and 7 bases respectively, with 11 bases between them. Germline V gene sequence: CDR1 MDHEN, CDR2 SYDVKM. The CDR3 protein is CASSSGTSEQYF. CDR3 nucleotide sequence: TGTGCCAGCAGTTCCGGGACCTCTGAGCAGTACTTC.

In regard to this clonotype: Found in a library prepared for alpha chains, this beta chain is an off-target read, and its abundance has little meaning. CDR3 nucleotides: TGCAGCGTTGCAGGGCAGGGCCAAGAGACCCAGTACTTC. Protein: CSVAGQGQETQYF. This chain joins TRBV29-1 and TRBJ2-5, with a possible D match to TRBD1 (5 bases). V was pared by 4 bases and J by 1 base, with 10 bases between. The CDR3 is made up of 13 amino acids. Germline assignment: CDR1 SQVTM and CDR2 ANQGSEA.

This clonotype was observed a handful of times. Being off target in a library aimed at alpha chains, this beta chain has a size of little meaning. The J gene is TRBJ2-7, the V gene TRBV7-2; D not resolved. CDR1 is SGHTA and CDR2 is FQGNSA in the germline V gene. This CDR3 is built from 14 residues. V lost 6 bases to trimming and J lost 4 bases, with 16 bases between them. CDR3 in amino acids: CASSSPRAAYEQYF. The DNA for the CDR3 is TGTGCCAGCAGTTCCCCTCGGGCCGCGTACGAGCAGTACTTC. The full variable domain, completed using reference TRBV7-2 and TRBJ2-7, is GAGVSQSPSNKVTEKGKDVELRCDPISGHTALYWYRQSLGQGLEFLIYFQGNSAPDKSGLPSDRFSAERTGGSVSTLTIQRTQQEDSAVYLCASSSPRAAYEQYFGPGTRLTVT.

This clonotype is labeled large. This beta chain lies outside the target of a library built for alpha chains; its clone size means little. The rearrangement joins TRBV20-1 to TRBJ2-1, with 8 bases matching TRBD2. The CDR3 loop spans 14 amino acids. Germline CDR1 is DFQATT and CDR2 is SNEGSKA (reference sequence). The J segment lost 2 bases and the V segment lost 8 bases, leaving 8 bases of the junction unmatched. The CDR3 is CSPSGGMTYNEQFF. The CDR3 region has the DNA TGCAGTCCCTCGGGAGGGATGACCTACAATGAGCAGTTCTTC.

Concerning this clonotype itself: This beta chain lies outside the target of a library built for alpha chains; its clone size means little. CDR3 bases: TGTGCCAGCAGCGCTAGGACAAGTCGGGAGACCCAGTACTTC. The encoded protein is CASSARTSRETQYF. The chain has TRBV5-4 and TRBJ2-5; tentatively, D is TRBD1 (5 bases). The V and J ends lost 4 bases and 5 bases respectively, with 15 bases between them. Germline V gives CDR1 SGHNT, CDR2 YYREEE (reference sequence). The CDR3 covers 14 residues.